This TCR beta chain was identified in a study of CD8+CD57+ T cells in acquired aplastic anemia. Background on the study: Sorting CD4+ and CD8+ cells gave DNA averaging about 3.3 ug. Notes on the study in general: Patients had twenty-nine CD8+ CDR3 sequences in common with controls (the shared set). Controls and patients did not differ significantly in CD8+ Simpson's diversity.

Genomic DNA served as template for TCR beta VDJ and CDR3 profiling. TCRdb reanalysed the reads using MiXCR and keeps one entry per CDR3 protein. The sample holds roughly 150,000 distinct CDR3 sequences, 40% to 50% seen once. This clonotype appeared once. Its matching antigen is unknown. This CDR3 comprises 15 residues. CDR1 SGHVS and CDR2 FNYEAQ come from the germline V gene. V gave up 4 bases and J gave up 1 base; unmatched junction bases: 4. Before being chosen for sequencing, patients had shown CD8+CD57+ cell expansion by flow cytometry. All participating patients were living with severe acquired aplastic anemia.

The gene calls are TRBV7-6 and TRBJ2-5; 9 bases align to TRBD1. The specimen was sorted CD4+, CD8+, or CD8+CD57+ T cells (not recorded which) from PBMCs. This sequence was found in a human donor with aplastic anemia. The CDR3 loop reads CASSSWTGAQETQYF. Here the CDR3 DNA reads TGTGCCAGCAGCTCTTGGACAGGGGCCCAAGAGACCCAGTACTTC.